This record covers a single T cell receptor (beta chain). The antigen is unknown. The sample belongs to a study of T cell repertoires in ileal Crohn's disease. General observations from the study: Every patient over 26.8% clonality showed endoscopic recurrence.

The CDR3 spans 15 residues. Per germline, CDR1 MNHEY and CDR2 SVGAGI. J was trimmed by 4 bases and V by 2 bases; bases with no gene match: 4. Produced via immunoSEQ multiplex PCR; TCRdb's table is partial and in-frame only. Of 15,000 or so clones in the sample, around nine tenths were seen once. Sequencing used ileal tissue. The chain combines TRBV6-5 with TRBJ2-3; 9 positions match TRBD2. The receptor comes from an adult with Crohn's disease. In nucleotides, the CDR3 is TGTGCCAGCAGTTACGGTAGCGGGAGCTCAGATACGCAGTATTTT. This translates into CASSYGSGSSDTQYF.